What follows are 28 T cell receptor beta chains derived from one specimen sequenced in a study of T cell responses to AZD1222 COVID-19 vaccine. Sequencing used immunoSEQ multiplex PCR; TCRdb keeps in-frame clones, though not all of them. The sample carries 69,000 or so clones, 87% recorded once. The source material was peripheral blood, sampled 28 days after the second AZD1222 dose. The receptor source for this set is an adult who received the AZD1222 COVID-19 vaccine.

The chain combines TRBV29-1 with TRBJ1-5; D is undetermined. Looked up from germline, CDR1 is SQVTM and CDR2 is ANQGSEA. The V end lost 6 bases, the J end lost 0 bases, and 6 bases lay between the germline ends. The CDR3 is 12 residues long. Here the CDR3 DNA reads TGCAGCGTACAAAATAGCAATCAGCCCCAGCATTTT. Its protein is CSVQNSNQPQHF.

This sequence joins TRBV18 and TRBJ1-1, with 7 bases fitting TRBD1. CDR1 and CDR2 (germline): KGHSH, LQKENI. V trimming: 6 bases; J trimming: 4 bases; junction bases outside the gene matches: 11. CDR3 length equals 15 residues. CDR3 sequence: CASSWGRGEVTEAFF. DNA for the CDR3: TGTGCCAGCTCGTGGGGCAGGGGGGAAGTCACTGAAGCTTTCTTT.

This clone was seen only once. The V and J genes are TRBV6-5 and TRBJ2-1; D unclear. Germline CDR1 and CDR2: MNHEY and SVGAGI. The V and J ends lost 6 bases and 8 bases respectively, with 14 bases between them. The CDR3 has 13 amino acids. CDR3 DNA sequence: TGTGCCAGCAGCCGGCGAATCTTCGATGAGCAGTTCTTC. Protein sequence: CASSRRIFDEQFF.

The rearrangement joins TRBV7-2 to TRBJ2-2; 10 bases match TRBD2. After removal of 5 bases from V and 6 bases from J, the junction contained 9 bases not matched to a gene. The CDR3 has 16 amino acids. Per germline, CDR1 SGHTA and CDR2 FQGNSA. The CDR3 DNA is TGTGCCAGCAGCCCGAGCGGGAGGGCCATGGCCGGGGAGCTGTTTTTT. Translated: CASSPSGRAMAGELFF.

A few counts support this clone. J is TRBJ2-7 and V is TRBV12-5, with 10 bases that match TRBD2. This CDR3 has 13 amino acids. Germline CDR1 is LGHNT and CDR2 is FRNRAP. J was trimmed by 4 bases and V by 6 bases; bases with no gene match: 3. The CDR3 nucleotides read TGTGCTAGTGGAACTAGCGGGGCTTACGAGCAGTACTTC. Amino acid sequence: CASGTSGAYEQYF.

This clone came up once. The chain has TRBV18 and TRBJ2-7; D remains unclear. V lost 3 bases to trimming and J lost 0 bases, with 3 bases between them. Germline V gene data show CDR1 as KGHSH and CDR2 as LQKENI. The CDR3 runs to 12 residues. The CDR3 spells CASSPISYEQYF. The CDR3 DNA reads as TGTGCCAGCTCACCCATCTCCTACGAGCAGTACTTC.

This rearrangement joins TRBV28 to TRBJ1-3; no clear D. The CDR3 consists of 14 residues. Germline CDR1 MDHEN, CDR2 SYDVKM. Trimming cost V 4 bases and J 2 bases, with 9 bases left between them. The CDR3 sequence: CASSSTRTGNTIYF. The CDR3 DNA follows: TGTGCCAGCAGTTCGACCAGGACTGGAAACACCATATATTTT.

With regard to this clone: An end of the junction does not agree with germline; a read error may underlie this. J is TRBJ2-1 and V is TRBV19, with 9 nucleotides matching TRBD2. Germline V gene lookup returns CDR1 LNHDA and CDR2 SQIVND (reference sequence). This CDR3 contains 14 residues. The CDR3: CASRIAGDYNEQFF. The CDR3 DNA reads TGTGCCAGTAGAATAGCGGGAGACTACAATGAGCAGTTCTTC. Full variable domain (remainder filled in from reference TRBV19 and TRBJ2-1): DGGITQSPKYLFRKEGQNVTLSCEQNLNHDAMYWYRQDPGQGLRLIYYSQIVNDFQKGDIAEGYSVSREKKESFPLTVTSAQKNPTAFYLCASRIAGDYNEQFFGPGTRLTVL.

The rearrangement links TRBV6-5 to TRBJ1-3, with D possibly TRBD1 on 5 matching bases. The V and J ends lost 2 bases and 4 bases respectively, with 9 bases between them. The CDR3 is 14 amino acids. Germline values: CDR1 MNHEY, CDR2 SVGAGI. For the CDR3, the DNA is TGTGCCAGCAGTTACGTAGGGGACGGAAACACCATATATTTT. Translating gives CASSYVGDGNTIYF.

The CDR3 spells CAWSPRGGRGNEKLFF. The CDR3, as DNA: TGTGCCTGGAGTCCCAGAGGGGGAAGGGGTAATGAAAAACTGTTTTTT. The chain joins TRBV30 to TRBJ1-4; TRBD1 might be the D (6 bases). CDR1 is GTSNPN and CDR2 is SVGIG in the germline V gene (reference sequence). CDR3 size: 16 residues. Deletions cut 2 bases from V and 4 bases from J, with 17 bases between.

The rearrangement joins TRBV19 to TRBJ1-2; TRBD1 might be the D (5 bases). The CDR3 runs to 13 residues. Per the germline V gene, CDR1 is LNHDA and CDR2 is SQIVND (reference sequence). Trimming cost V 7 bases and J 2 bases, with 11 bases left between them. The CDR3 spells CASNWGSNYGYTF. The CDR3 DNA sequence: TGTGCCAGTAACTGGGGCTCCAACTATGGCTACACCTTC.

The chain joins TRBV7-9 to TRBJ2-3, with 7 nucleotides matching TRBD2. The J segment lost 2 bases and the V segment lost 1 base, leaving 6 bases of the junction unmatched. Germline V CDR1 and CDR2: SEHNR, FQNEAQ (reference sequence). CDR3 length: 16 amino acids. In nucleotides, the CDR3 is TGTGCCAGCAGCTTAGGGGCTAGCGGCTCCACAGATACGCAGTATTTT. Amino acids: CASSLGASGSTDTQYF.

This clone was counted between two and nine times. The J gene is TRBJ2-1, the V gene TRBV18; 9 bases agree with TRBD2. CDR1 is KGHSH, CDR2 LQKENI, per germline. This CDR3 contains 15 residues. V lost 2 bases to trimming and J lost 7 bases; unmatched junction nucleotides: 6. CDR3 loop: CASSPAGGPGNEQFF. The CDR3, as DNA: TGTGCCAGCTCACCAGCGGGAGGGCCGGGGAATGAGCAGTTCTTC.

V gene TRBV28 combines with J gene TRBJ1-4; TRBD1 matches 11 bases. The CDR3 runs to 16 residues. The V and J ends lost 4 bases and 3 bases, in that order; junction bases with no gene match: 4. Germline V gene lookup returns CDR1 MDHEN and CDR2 SYDVKM. In nucleotides, the CDR3 is TGTGCCAGCAGTTCCGGACAGGGGGCGGCTAATGAAAAACTGTTTTTT. Protein: CASSSGQGAANEKLFF.

The genes are TRBV7-9 and TRBJ2-2; the match to TRBD1 covers 9 bases. This CDR3 spans 17 amino acids. Germline trimming cut 3 bases from V and 3 bases from J; bases unmatched to any gene: 8. CDR1 and CDR2 (germline): SEHNR, FQNEAQ (reference sequence). The CDR3 DNA is TGTGCCAGCAGCTTCCCGGGACAGGGTATCGACACCGGGGAGCTGTTTTTT. Translating it yields CASSFPGQGIDTGELFF.

V usage is TRBV12-5 and J usage is TRBJ2-7; D unresolved. The V gene's germline CDR1 is LGHNT and CDR2 FRNRAP. The V end was cut by 4 bases, the J end by 6 bases, with 7 bases between. This CDR3 is built from 11 residues. This CDR3 reads CASGSAGEQYF. The CDR3 region has the DNA TGTGCTAGTGGTTCCGCCGGCGAGCAGTACTTC.

This rearrangement joins TRBV6-2 or TRBV6-3 to TRBJ1-5, with D tentatively TRBD1 (5 bases). Germline values: CDR1 MNHEY, CDR2 SVGEGT. The CDR3 has 16 residues. Trimming stripped 2 bases from V and 7 bases from J, with 18 bases between. CDR3: CASSYRDAGRRQPQHF. For the CDR3, the DNA is TGTGCCAGCAGTTACAGGGACGCCGGGAGGCGGCAGCCCCAGCATTTT.

The chain has TRBV7-9 and TRBJ2-3; D not resolved. V was pared by 2 bases and J by 4 bases, with 13 bases between. CDR1 and CDR2 (germline): SEHNR, FQNEAQ (reference sequence). There are 15 residues in the CDR3. The DNA for the CDR3 is TGTGCCAGCAGCTTATCCAGGAACCTACCAGATACGCAGTATTTT. Protein: CASSLSRNLPDTQYF.

This chain connects TRBV5-8 to TRBJ1-4; 10 bases are shared with TRBD1. There are 16 residues in the CDR3. The germline CDR1 and CDR2 sequences are SGHTS and YDEGEE. The V gene end was trimmed by 4 bases and the J gene end by 6 bases; junction bases not matched to a gene: 9. CDR3 nucleotide sequence: TGTGCCAGCAGCGTGGTCACCGGGACAGGGGATGAAAAACTGTTTTTT. The encoded protein is CASSVVTGTGDEKLFF.

This clone has a handful of counts. The chain couples TRBV10-3 to TRBJ2-7, with 7 bases aligning to TRBD2. CDR1 is ENHRY and CDR2 is SYGVKD in the germline V gene. CDR3 length: 12 amino acids. J was trimmed by 6 bases and V by 2 bases; bases with no gene match: 1. CDR3 protein: CAISEGGSEQYF. In DNA, the CDR3 is TGTGCCATCAGTGAGGGCGGGAGCGAGCAGTACTTC.

This chain connects TRBV12-3 or TRBV12-4 to TRBJ1-5; D gene unclear. The CDR3 runs to 13 residues. Trimming pared 4 bases from V and 1 base from J, leaving 5 bases between. CDR3 DNA sequence: TGTGCCAGCAGTTATAGGAGCAATCAGCCCCAGCATTTT. Amino acids: CASSYRSNQPQHF.

This clone was counted only a few times. The chain couples TRBV12-5 to TRBJ1-2; 7 bases map to TRBD1. From germline, CDR1 is LGHNT and CDR2 FRNRAP. The CDR3 length is 13 residues. V was clipped by 5 bases and J by 4 bases; unmatched bases: 4. The CDR3 sequence: CASGRQGVYGYTF. In DNA form, the CDR3 reads TGTGCTAGTGGTCGACAGGGTGTCTATGGCTACACCTTC.

The rearrangement uses TRBV10-3 and TRBJ1-1, with D unclear. The germline V gene has CDR1 ENHRY and CDR2 SYGVKD. With 4 bases removed from V and 0 bases from J, the gap between germline ends came to 9 bases. The CDR3 runs 14 residues. The DNA of the CDR3 is TGTGCCATCAGTGGGTCGGGATTGAACACTGAAGCTTTCTTT. This codes for CAISGSGLNTEAFF.

The chain couples TRBV3-1 (or the pseudogene TRBV3-2) to TRBJ2-1; D tentatively fits TRBD1 or TRBD2 (8 bases each). V was shortened by 0 bases and J by 5 bases, with 26 bases between the two germline ends. Germline V CDR1 and CDR2: LGHDT, YNNKEL (reference sequence). The CDR3 runs to 20 residues. The CDR3 protein is CASSQDSGGGGLPVHNEQFF. The CDR3 region has the DNA TGTGCCAGCAGCCAAGATTCAGGGGGCGGGGGGCTCCCAGTCCACAATGAGCAGTTCTTC.

The chain uses TRBV18 and TRBJ1-4; tentatively, D is TRBD1 (6 bases). CDR3 length equals 16 residues. CDR1 is KGHSH, CDR2 LQKENI, per germline. Trimming took 6 bases from V and 7 from J, leaving 21 bases between them. The CDR3 DNA follows: TGTGCCAGCTCTCTCTTGGAGGGGGACTCAGTTGAAAAACTGTTTTTT. Translating gives CASSLLEGDSVEKLFF.

CDR3 nucleotides: TGTGCCAGCAGATTAGTGGCGAACACTGAAGCTTTCTTT. This sequence encodes CASRLVANTEAFF. The J gene is TRBJ1-1, the V gene TRBV27; D gene uncertain. This CDR3 is 13 amino acids long. The germline CDR1 and CDR2 sequences are MNHEY and SMNVEV (reference sequence). Deletions cut 6 bases from V and 1 base from J, with 9 bases between.

The J gene is TRBJ2-5, the V gene TRBV7-2; D gene uncertain. The CDR3 is made up of 14 amino acids. Germline-derived CDR1 and CDR2 are SGHTA and FQGNSA. V dropped 2 bases and J dropped 2 bases, with 9 bases sitting between them. In DNA, the CDR3 is TGTGCCAGCAGCTTAAGCAACGGACAAGAGACCCAGTACTTC. Translated: CASSLSNGQETQYF.

This rearrangement joins TRBV6-5 to TRBJ1-1; D remains ambiguous. Germline CDR1 reads MNHEY; CDR2 reads SVGAGI. The ends were cut back, 0 bases at V and 1 base at J, with 9 bases in the middle. The CDR3 sequence is 15 residues long. CDR3 loop: CASSYSAVRNTEAFF. The CDR3, as DNA: TGTGCCAGCAGTTACTCCGCAGTGAGGAACACTGAAGCTTTCTTT.